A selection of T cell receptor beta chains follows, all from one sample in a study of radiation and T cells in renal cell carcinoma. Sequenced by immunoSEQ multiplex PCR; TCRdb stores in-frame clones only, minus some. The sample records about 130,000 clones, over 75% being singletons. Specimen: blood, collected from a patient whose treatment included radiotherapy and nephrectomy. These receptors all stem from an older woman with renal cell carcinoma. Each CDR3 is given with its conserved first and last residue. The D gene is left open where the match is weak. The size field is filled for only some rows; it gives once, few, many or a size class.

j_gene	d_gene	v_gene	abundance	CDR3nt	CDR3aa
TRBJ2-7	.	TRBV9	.	TGTGCCAGCAGCGTAGGGGCAGAGGGGATCTACGAGCAGTACTTC	CASSVGAEGIYEQYF
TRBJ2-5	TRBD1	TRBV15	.	TGTGCCACCAGCAGAGGACTGGGACAGAAAGAGACCCAGTACTTC	CATSRGLGQKETQYF
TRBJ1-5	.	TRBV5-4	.	TGTGCCAGCAGCTTTAGGGGAGGCAATCAGCCCCAGCATTTT	CASSFRGGNQPQHF
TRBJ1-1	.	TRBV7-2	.	TGTGCCAGCAGCTCGTCGAGGCAGCTTAACACTGAAGCTTTCTTT	CASSSSRQLNTEAFF
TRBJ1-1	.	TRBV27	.	TGTGCCAGCAATCCCATCACAGGGATTCGTACTGAAGCTTTCTTT	CASNPITGIRTEAFF
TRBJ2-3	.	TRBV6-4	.	TGTGCCAGCAGTGACCCAGGAGACAACACAGATACGCAGTATTTT	CASSDPGDNTDTQYF
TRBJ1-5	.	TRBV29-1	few	TGCAGCGTTGTCAAGGGGCCCAATCAGCCCCAGCATTTT	CSVVKGPNQPQHF
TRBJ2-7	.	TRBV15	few	TGTGCCACCAGCCCAAGAGGGACACAGCTCGAGCAGTACTTC	CATSPRGTQLEQYF
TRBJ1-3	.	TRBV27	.	TGTGCCAGCGGCCGGGGGGGTTCCGGAAACACCATATATTTT	CASGRGGSGNTIYF
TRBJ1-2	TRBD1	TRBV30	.	TGTGCCTGGAGTGTACTGACAGGGGGCGGTGGCTACACCTTC	CAWSVLTGGGGYTF
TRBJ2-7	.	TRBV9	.	TGTGCCAGCAGCGTAGGTCCGGGGAACCACGAGCAGTACTTC	CASSVGPGNHEQYF
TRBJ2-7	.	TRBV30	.	TGTGCCTGGAGTGTAGGTCAGGGTGGGTACGAGCAGTACTTC	CAWSVGQGGYEQYF
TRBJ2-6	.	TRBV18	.	TGTGCCAGCTCATCCTCCTCTGGGGCCAACGTCCTGACTTTC	CASSSSSGANVLTF
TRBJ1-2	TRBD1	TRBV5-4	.	TGTGCCAGCAGCTTGGGACAGGGGGCGATGGCCTATGGCTACACCTTC	CASSLGQGAMAYGYTF
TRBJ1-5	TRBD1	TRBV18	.	TGTGCCAGCTCACCTAGCCCGGGGACAGAGAATCAGCCCCAGCATTTT	CASSPSPGTENQPQHF
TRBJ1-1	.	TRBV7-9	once	TGTGCCAGCAGTACTCACACGGAGGCCACTGAAGCTTTCTTT	CASSTHTEATEAFF
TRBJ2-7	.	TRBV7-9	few	TGTGCCAGCAGCCCGACAGGTTCCTACGAGCAGTACTTC	CASSPTGSYEQYF
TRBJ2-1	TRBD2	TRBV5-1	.	TGCGCCAGCAGCTTGGGCCCGGGACTAGCGGGAGCCTACAATGAGCAGTTCTTC	CASSLGPGLAGAYNEQFF
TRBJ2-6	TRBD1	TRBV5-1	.	TGCGCCAGCAGCTTGGCATCTGGGACAGGGAGCTCTGGGGCCAACGTCCTGACTTTC	CASSLASGTGSSGANVLTF
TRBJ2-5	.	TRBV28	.	TGTGCCAGCAGTTCCCCTCGGGGCCCCGGTTGGGAGACCCAGTACTTC	CASSSPRGPGWETQYF
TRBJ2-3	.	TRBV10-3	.	TGTGCCATCGGTGACCCCACAGATACGCAGTATTTT	CAIGDPTDTQYF
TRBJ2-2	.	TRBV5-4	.	TGTGCCAGCAGCGGGGGTCAGGGAAGGAACACCGGGGAGCTGTTTTTT	CASSGGQGRNTGELFF
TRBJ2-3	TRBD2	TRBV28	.	TGTGCCAGCAGTTTATCTGGGACTAGCGGGGGGCCGAGCACAGATACGCAGTATTTT	CASSLSGTSGGPSTDTQYF